A single sample is the source of the 10 T cell receptor beta chains below, sequenced in a study of cytomegalovirus exposure and HLA in healthy donors. With 60 Vbeta and 13 Jbeta primers, the PCR was carried out. Clones were read by immunoSEQ multiplex PCR, and TCRdb kept only the in-frame ones, dropping some. Among around 130,000 clones listed, around 80% were seen once. Sequencing was performed on PBMCs. The receptors stem from a woman between 18 and 29 years old in good health and CMV-seropositive.

This clone was seen more than once but under ten times. This chain uses TRBV19 with TRBJ2-1; 11 positions agree with TRBD2. Germline CDR1 and CDR2: LNHDA and SQIVND (reference sequence). The CDR3 extends over 12 amino acids. The CDR3 coding sequence is TGTGCTAGCGGGGGGGCCCTCTATGAGCAGTTCTTC. Translating gives CASGGALYEQFF.

V and J are TRBV6-1 and TRBJ1-5; TRBD1 might be the D (5 bases). Germline V lookup: CDR1 MNHNS, CDR2 SASEGT. Trimming removed 6 bases at V and 9 bases at J, with 15 bases between. CDR3 length equals 13 residues. In DNA form, the CDR3 reads TGTGCCAGCAGGGGGCAGGAAAGAGGGCCCCAGCATTTT. Protein product: CASRGQERGPQHF.

The rearrangement joins TRBV7-9 to TRBJ1-4; D not certain. The CDR3 spans 15 residues. V dropped 3 bases and J dropped 3 bases, with 11 bases sitting between them. The germline gives CDR1 SEHNR, CDR2 FQNEAQ (reference sequence). This CDR3 is CASSLTGSSNEKLFF. CDR3 DNA: TGTGCCAGCAGCTTGACGGGATCGTCTAATGAAAAACTGTTTTTT.

The chain recombines TRBV5-1 with TRBJ1-3; 7 bases are shared with TRBD1. Trimming removed 0 bases from V and 4 bases from J; junction bases left unmatched: 4. Germline-derived CDR1 and CDR2 are SGHRS and YFSETQ. The CDR3 has 15 residues. The chain's CDR3 is CASSLGTGLGNTIYF. CDR3 nucleotides: TGCGCCAGCAGCTTGGGGACAGGCTTGGGAAACACCATATATTTT.

This clone has a single count. V usage is TRBV5-6 and J usage is TRBJ2-5; 10 bases agree with TRBD2. The germline gives CDR1 SGHDT, CDR2 YYEEEE. This CDR3 region has 18 residues. J was trimmed by 8 bases and V by 0 bases; bases with no gene match: 16. The CDR3 loop reads CASSLGLAGALALDTQYF. The DNA for the CDR3 is TGTGCCAGCAGCTTGGGGCTAGCGGGGGCGCTTGCCTTGGATACCCAGTACTTC.

The chain joins TRBV10-2 to TRBJ1-1, with 10 positions matching TRBD1. V was clipped by 8 bases and J by 5 bases; unmatched bases: 2. The CDR3 covers 12 residues. Per germline, CDR1 WSHSY and CDR2 SAAADI. CDR3 amino acids: CASGTGETEAFF. CDR3 in DNA: TGCGCCAGCGGGACAGGGGAAACTGAAGCTTTCTTT.

The chain is built from TRBV15 and TRBJ1-4, with D unresolved. Trimming cost V 0 bases and J 4 bases, with 9 bases left between them. The CDR3 runs 15 residues. Per germline, CDR1 LNHNV and CDR2 YYDKDF (reference sequence). The CDR3 region has the DNA TGTGCCACCAGCAGAGACGTCCAGGTTAATGAAAAACTGTTTTTT. Protein: CATSRDVQVNEKLFF.

The chain has TRBV14 and TRBJ2-1; D might be TRBD2 (6 bases). The germline V gene encodes CDR1 SGHDN and CDR2 FVKESK. CDR3 length: 15 amino acids. Trimming removed 0 bases from V and 1 base from J, with 7 bases in between. This chain's CDR3 is CASSQDGTSYNEQFF. As DNA, the CDR3 is TGTGCCAGCAGCCAAGATGGGACTTCCTACAATGAGCAGTTCTTC.

V and J are TRBV18 and TRBJ1-5, with a weak D call TRBD1 (5 bases). Deletions cut 0 bases from V and 0 bases from J, with 12 bases between. The germline V gene has CDR1 KGHSH and CDR2 LQKENI. There are 17 residues in the CDR3. CDR3 sequence: CASSPPMGHDSNQPQHF. The CDR3, as DNA: TGTGCCAGCTCACCACCCATGGGGCATGATAGCAATCAGCCCCAGCATTTT.

The chain has TRBV19 and TRBJ1-2, with 12 bases that match TRBD1. With 6 bases clipped from V and 7 bases from J, the junction kept 15 bases outside the gene matches. CDR3 length: 17 amino acids. Germline CDR1 and CDR2: LNHDA and SQIVND (reference sequence). Written as DNA, the CDR3 is TGTGCCAGTAGGACCCTCGGGACAGGGGGCCGGAAGGGTGGCTACACCTTC. Protein: CASRTLGTGGRKGGYTF.